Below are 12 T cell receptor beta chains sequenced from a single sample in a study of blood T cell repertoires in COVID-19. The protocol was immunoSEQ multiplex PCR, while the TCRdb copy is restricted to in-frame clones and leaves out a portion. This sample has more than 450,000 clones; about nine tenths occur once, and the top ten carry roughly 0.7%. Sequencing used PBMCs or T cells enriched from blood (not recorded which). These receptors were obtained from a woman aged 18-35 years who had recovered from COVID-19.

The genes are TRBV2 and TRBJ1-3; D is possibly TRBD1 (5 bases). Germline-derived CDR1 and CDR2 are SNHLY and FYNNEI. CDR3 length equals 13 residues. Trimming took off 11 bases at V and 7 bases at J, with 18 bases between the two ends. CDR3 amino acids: CAGSSGGWNTIYF. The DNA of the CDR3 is TGTGCCGGATCTTCGGGGGGATGGAACACCATATATTTT.

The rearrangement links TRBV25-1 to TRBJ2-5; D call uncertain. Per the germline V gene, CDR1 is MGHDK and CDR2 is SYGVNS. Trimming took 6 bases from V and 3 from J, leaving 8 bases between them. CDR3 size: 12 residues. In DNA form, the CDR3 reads TGTGCCAGCAGCCACTCGGAAGAGACCCAGTACTTC. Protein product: CASSHSEETQYF.

The CDR3 DNA sequence: TGTGCCACCGCTCGGGACAGGGCTTCCTACGAGCAGTACTTC. It yields the protein CATARDRASYEQYF. This chain connects TRBV19 to TRBJ2-7, with 9 bases that match TRBD1. CDR3 length: 14 residues. With 10 bases clipped from V and 1 base from J, the junction kept 8 bases outside the gene matches. In germline, CDR1 is LNHDA, CDR2 SQIVND (reference sequence).

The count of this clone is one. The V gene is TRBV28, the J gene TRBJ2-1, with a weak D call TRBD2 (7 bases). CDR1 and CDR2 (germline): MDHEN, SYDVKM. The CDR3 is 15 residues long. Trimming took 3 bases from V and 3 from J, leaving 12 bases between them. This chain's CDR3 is CASSFGGGHYNEQFF. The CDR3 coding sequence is TGTGCCAGCAGTTTTGGGGGGGGGCACTACAATGAGCAGTTCTTC. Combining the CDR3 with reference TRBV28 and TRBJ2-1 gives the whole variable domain DVKVTQSSRYLVKRTGEKVFLECVQDMDHENMFWYRQDPGLGLRLIYFSYDVKMKEKGDIPEGYSVSREKKERFSLILESASTNQTSMYLCASSFGGGHYNEQFFGPGTRLTVL.

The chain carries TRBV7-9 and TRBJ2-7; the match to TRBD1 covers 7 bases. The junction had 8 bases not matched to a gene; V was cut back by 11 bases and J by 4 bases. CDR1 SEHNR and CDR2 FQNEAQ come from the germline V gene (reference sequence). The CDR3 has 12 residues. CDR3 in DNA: TGTGCCTGGGGGACAGAGGCGTACGAGCAGTACTTC. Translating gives CAWGTEAYEQYF.

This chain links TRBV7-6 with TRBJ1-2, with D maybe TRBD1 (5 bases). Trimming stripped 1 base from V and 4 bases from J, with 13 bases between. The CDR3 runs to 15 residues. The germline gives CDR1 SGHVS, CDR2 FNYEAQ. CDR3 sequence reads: CASSLVLGGAYGYTF. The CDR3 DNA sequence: TGTGCCAGCAGCTTAGTTCTGGGTGGGGCCTATGGCTACACCTTC.

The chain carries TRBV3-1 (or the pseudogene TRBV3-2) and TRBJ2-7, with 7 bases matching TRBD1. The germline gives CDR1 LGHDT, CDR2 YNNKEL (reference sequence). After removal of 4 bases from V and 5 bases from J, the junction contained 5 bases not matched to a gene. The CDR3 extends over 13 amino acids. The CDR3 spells CASSLQGPNEQYF. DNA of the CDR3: TGTGCCAGCAGCCTACAGGGGCCCAACGAGCAGTACTTC.

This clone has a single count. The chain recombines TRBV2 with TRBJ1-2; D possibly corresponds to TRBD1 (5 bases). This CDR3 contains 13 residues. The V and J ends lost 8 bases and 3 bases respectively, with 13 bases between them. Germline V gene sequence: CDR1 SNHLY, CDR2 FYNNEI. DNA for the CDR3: TGTGCCAGCTTCTCTACAGGTTACTATGGCTACACCTTC. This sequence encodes CASFSTGYYGYTF. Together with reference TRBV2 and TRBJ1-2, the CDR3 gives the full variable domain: EPEVTQTPSHQVTQMGQEVILRCVPISNHLYFYWYRQILGQKVEFLVSFYNNEISEKSEIFDDQFSVERPDGSNFTLKIRSTKLEDSAMYFCASFSTGYYGYTFGSGTRLTVV.

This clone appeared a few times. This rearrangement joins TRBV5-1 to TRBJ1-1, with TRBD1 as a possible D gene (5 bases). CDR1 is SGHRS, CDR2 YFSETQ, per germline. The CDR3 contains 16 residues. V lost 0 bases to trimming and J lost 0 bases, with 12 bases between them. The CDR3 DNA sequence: TGCGCCAGCAGCTTGGACAGGACGTTAATGAACACTGAAGCTTTCTTT. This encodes CASSLDRTLMNTEAFF. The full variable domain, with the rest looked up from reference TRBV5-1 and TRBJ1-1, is KAGVTQTPRYLIKTRGQQVTLSCSPISGHRSVSWYQQTPGQGLQFLFEYFSETQRNKGNFPGRFSGRQFSNSRSEMNVSTLELGDSALYLCASSLDRTLMNTEAFFGQGTRLTVV.

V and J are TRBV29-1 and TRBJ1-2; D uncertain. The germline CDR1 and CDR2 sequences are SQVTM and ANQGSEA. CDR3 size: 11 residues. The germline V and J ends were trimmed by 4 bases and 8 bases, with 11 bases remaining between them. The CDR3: CSVGVSNGYTF. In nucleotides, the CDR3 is TGCAGCGTTGGAGTAAGTAACGGCTACACCTTC.

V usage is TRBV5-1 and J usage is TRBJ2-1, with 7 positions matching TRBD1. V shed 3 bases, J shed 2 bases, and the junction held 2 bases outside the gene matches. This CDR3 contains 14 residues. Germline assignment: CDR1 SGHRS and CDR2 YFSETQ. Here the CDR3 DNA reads TGCGCCAGCAGCTGGGACAGCGCCTACAATGAGCAGTTCTTC. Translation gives CASSWDSAYNEQFF. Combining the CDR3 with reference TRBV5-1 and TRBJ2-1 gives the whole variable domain KAGVTQTPRYLIKTRGQQVTLSCSPISGHRSVSWYQQTPGQGLQFLFEYFSETQRNKGNFPGRFSGRQFSNSRSEMNVSTLELGDSALYLCASSWDSAYNEQFFGPGTRLTVL.

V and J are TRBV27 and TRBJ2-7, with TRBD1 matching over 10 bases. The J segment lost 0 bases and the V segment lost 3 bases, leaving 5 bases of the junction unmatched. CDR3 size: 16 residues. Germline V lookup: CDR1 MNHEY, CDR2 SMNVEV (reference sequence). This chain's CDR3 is CASSLRQGALSYEQYF. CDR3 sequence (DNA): TGTGCCAGCAGTTTGCGACAGGGGGCCCTCTCCTACGAGCAGTACTTC.